The 31 T cell receptor beta chains below all came from one sample that was sequenced in a study of blood T cells in healthy people across ages. The use of a sample-barcoded 5' primer and a J-beta primer mix characterized a second PCR of about 6 to 12 cycles. A single record per CDR3 protein comes from TCRdb applying MiXCR to the 5' RACE reads. The sample has around 1,000,000 distinct CDR3 sequences, 20% to 25% seen once. These records were also assigned to another study, of T cells of mothers and their children.

The sequencing input was blood. The receptors shown here come from a girl aged 2 to 10 in good health.

The chain employs TRBV29-1 and TRBJ2-7; tentatively, D is TRBD2 (6 bases). V was cut by 4 bases and J by 0 bases, with 10 bases left in between. Germline assignment: CDR1 SQVTM and CDR2 ANQGSEA. CDR3 length equals 13 residues. CDR3 bases: TGCAGCGTTGGCGGGGTTGTCTCCTACGAGCAGTACTTC. It is translated as CSVGGVVSYEQYF.

The chain joins TRBV29-1 to TRBJ2-5, with unresolved D. The DNA matches TRBJ2-7 better at its end, which makes the J call doubtful. In germline, CDR1 is SQVTM, CDR2 ANQGSEA. CDR3 size: 13 residues. The chain's CDR3 is CSVEKAGSYEQYF. The CDR3 DNA follows: TGCAGCGTTGAAAAGGCAGGCTCCTACGAGCAGTACTTC.

There are a few counts of this clonotype. The V and J genes are TRBV29-1 and TRBJ1-4; 7 bases line up with TRBD1. The length of the CDR3 is 10 residues. Germline CDR1 is SQVTM and CDR2 is ANQGSEA. J was trimmed by 15 bases and V by 7 bases; bases with no gene match: 8. CDR3 residues: CSAGGGFLFF. The CDR3 nucleotides read TGCAGCGCAGGGGGGGGTTTCTTGTTTTTT.

The rearrangement uses TRBV9 and TRBJ1-1; TRBD1 matches at 7 bases. The germline gives CDR1 SGDLS, CDR2 YYNGEE. J lost 7 bases, V lost 3 bases, and 6 bases had no gene match. This CDR3 has 13 amino acids. CDR3 residues: CASSALGTDEAFF. DNA of the CDR3: TGTGCCAGCAGCGCCCTAGGGACAGATGAAGCTTTCTTT.

This clonotype was counted between two and nine times. The chain has TRBV29-1 and TRBJ2-7; a possible D gene is TRBD1 (6 bases). V lost 7 bases to trimming and J lost 2 bases, with 12 bases between them. Germline CDR1 reads SQVTM; CDR2 reads ANQGSEA. CDR3 length: 12 residues. The CDR3 is CSAGGSTYEQYF. CDR3 DNA: TGCAGCGCTGGGGGCAGTACCTACGAGCAGTACTTC.

The chain combines TRBV28 with TRBJ2-1; TRBD2 agrees at 7 bases. Unmatched junction bases numbered 6, after V lost 8 bases and J lost 2 bases. Germline V lookup: CDR1 MDHEN, CDR2 SYDVKM. This CDR3 spans 14 amino acids. DNA of the CDR3: TGTGCCAGCGTTATAAGCGGGGCCTACAATGAGCAGTTCTTC. This translates into CASVISGAYNEQFF.

Remarks on this clonotype: A junction end diverges from the germline sequence, so it may reflect a read error. This sequence joins TRBV5-6 and TRBJ2-1; 7 bases line up with TRBD1. The CDR3 contains 13 residues. In germline, CDR1 is SGHDT, CDR2 YYEEEE. CDR3 nucleotide sequence: TGTGCCAGCAGCATCCGACAGGGTTCCGAGCGGTACTTC. As protein: CASSIRQGSERYF.

The sample holds a few counts of this clonotype. CDR3 region: CASSPRTSGSSLIKETQYF. The DNA of the CDR3 is TGCGCCAGCAGCCCCCGGACTAGCGGGAGCTCCCTAATTAAAGAGACCCAGTACTTC. This sequence joins TRBV5-1 and TRBJ2-5; the match to TRBD2 covers 13 bases. The J segment lost 3 bases and the V segment lost 4 bases, leaving 15 bases of the junction unmatched. The CDR3 runs 19 residues. Germline CDR1 SGHRS, CDR2 YFSETQ.

V and J are TRBV5-1 and TRBJ2-1; 9 positions match TRBD1. The length of the CDR3 is 13 residues. Germline-derived CDR1 and CDR2 are SGHRS and YFSETQ. J was trimmed by 8 bases and V by 4 bases; bases with no gene match: 4. The CDR3 nucleotides read TGCGCCAGCAGCGGGGACAGGGCTGATGAGCAGTTCTTC. Translation: CASSGDRADEQFF.

The chain is built from TRBV20-1 and TRBJ2-7, with 11 nucleotides matching TRBD2. Looked up from germline, CDR1 is DFQATT and CDR2 is SNEGSKA (reference sequence). V shed 0 bases, J shed 0 bases, and the junction held 7 bases outside the gene matches. There are 17 residues in the CDR3. CDR3 nucleotide sequence: TGCAGTGCTAGAGATAGCTGGGGACTAGCGGACTCCTACGAGCAGTACTTC. Translation: CSARDSWGLADSYEQYF.

This clonotype was seen more than once but under ten times. The CDR3 DNA is TGTGCCAGCAGTCGGGGACTAGCTGGCAATCAGCCCCAGCATTTT. Protein sequence: CASSRGLAGNQPQHF. The V call is TRBV6-5, the J call TRBJ1-5, with D maybe TRBD1 (5 bases). The CDR3 extends over 15 amino acids. Germline V CDR1 and CDR2: MNHEY, SVGAGI. Between the trimmed V and J ends, which lost 5 bases and 2 bases, there was a span of 13 bases.

The rearrangement joins TRBV9 to TRBJ1-2; tentatively, D is TRBD1 (6 bases). Germline V gene sequence: CDR1 SGDLS, CDR2 YYNGEE. The CDR3 covers 16 residues. The V end was cut by 0 bases, the J end by 4 bases, with 16 bases between. The CDR3 here is CASSVAELGHLYGYTF. In DNA, the CDR3 is TGTGCCAGCAGCGTAGCGGAGTTGGGACACCTCTATGGCTACACCTTC.

There are many counts of this clonotype. This rearrangement joins TRBV20-1 to TRBJ2-3; 8 positions agree with TRBD1. V shed 0 bases and J 3 bases; nucleotides not matched to a gene: 8. CDR1 DFQATT and CDR2 SNEGSKA come from the germline V gene (reference sequence). The CDR3 spans 16 residues. CDR3: CSARDLDRGLTDTQYF. The CDR3 DNA follows: TGCAGTGCTAGAGATCTTGACAGGGGCTTGACAGATACGCAGTATTTT.

This clonotype was counted only a few times. The rearrangement joins TRBV7-2 to TRBJ2-7, with D unresolved. The J call could be wrong; TRBJ2-5 is a better fit for the DNA end. CDR3 length: 14 amino acids. Looked up from germline, CDR1 is SGHTA and CDR2 is FQGNSA. CDR3: CASSLTRTVETQYF. For the CDR3, the DNA is TGTGCCAGCAGCCTCACACGGACCGTTGAGACCCAGTACTTC.

This clonotype was recorded a few times. The chain couples TRBV4-3 to TRBJ1-2; D possibly corresponds to TRBD1 (5 bases). The CDR3 is made up of 17 amino acids. The germline V gene encodes CDR1 LGHNA and CDR2 YSLEER. V lost 0 bases and J 6 bases, leaving 20 bases between the germline ends. The CDR3 DNA sequence: TGCGCCAGCAGCCAAGATTCCGAGAGGGCAGGGCTGGATGGCTACACCTTC. Translating it yields CASSQDSERAGLDGYTF.

This chain links TRBV12-3 or TRBV12-4 with TRBJ2-1, with a possible D match to TRBD2 (6 bases). Trimming took off 7 bases at V and 5 bases at J, with 21 bases between the two ends. The CDR3 has 16 amino acids. This CDR3 reads CASNPDLRPGDNEQFF. DNA for the CDR3: TGTGCCAGCAATCCCGATTTAAGGCCGGGGGACAATGAGCAGTTCTTC.

The chain links TRBV12-5 to TRBJ2-1, with 7 bases matching TRBD1. The DNA end favors TRBJ2-5, so the J call may be wrong. The CDR3 is 14 amino acids. Germline V CDR1 and CDR2: LGHNT, FRNRAP. CDR3 DNA sequence: TGTGCTAGTGTAACAGGGGCCCCCCAAGAGACCCAGTACTTC. Its translation: CASVTGAPQETQYF.

The V gene is TRBV10-3, the J gene TRBJ2-1, with a tentative D call TRBD1 (7 bases). The CDR3 sequence is 15 residues long. Trimming took 5 bases from V and 2 from J, leaving 13 bases between them. Per germline, CDR1 ENHRY and CDR2 SYGVKD. CDR3 DNA: TGTGCCATCAGTCAGGAGGGGGCGGCCTACAATGAGCAGTTCTTC. Its protein product is CAISQEGAAYNEQFF.

Worth noting for this clonotype: One junction end does not reproduce the germline sequence, and a read error may be involved. CDR3 protein: CASSQRTGQETQYF. In nucleotides, the CDR3 is TGTGCCAGCAGTCAACGGACAGGCCAAGAGACCCAGTACTTC. The chain employs TRBV4-1 and TRBJ2-5; 7 bases map to TRBD1. The CDR3 consists of 14 residues. Per the germline V gene, CDR1 is MGHRA and CDR2 is YSYEKL.

There are a few counts of this clonotype. The chain combines TRBV28 with TRBJ2-7, with a weak D call TRBD1 (5 bases). The CDR3 sequence is 15 residues long. Germline lookup yields CDR1 MDHEN and CDR2 SYDVKM. The V end was cut by 2 bases, the J end by 0 bases, with 11 bases between. The CDR3 DNA reads TGTGCCAGCAGTTTACTTGACAGTTACTCCTACGAGCAGTACTTC. It yields the protein CASSLLDSYSYEQYF. Looking up the rest from reference TRBV28 and TRBJ2-7 gives the full variable domain: DVKVTQSSRYLVKRTGEKVFLECVQDMDHENMFWYRQDPGLGLRLIYFSYDVKMKEKGDIPEGYSVSREKKERFSLILESASTNQTSMYLCASSLLDSYSYEQYFGPGTRLTVT.

The chain recombines TRBV7-9 with TRBJ1-2; TRBD1 is a possible D gene (6 bases). Per germline, CDR1 SEHNR and CDR2 FQNEAQ (reference sequence). This CDR3 contains 15 residues. The germline V and J ends were trimmed by 5 bases and 2 bases, with 15 bases remaining between them. In nucleotides, the CDR3 is TGTGCCAGCAGCCCTATCGGGGGCCGGAACTATGGCTACACCTTC. Translating gives CASSPIGGRNYGYTF.

The chain has TRBV24-1 and TRBJ1-2; unclear D gene. V gave up 3 bases and J gave up 6 bases, with 13 bases separating them. The CDR3 spans 14 residues. Germline CDR1 and CDR2: KGHDR and SFDVKD. CDR3 in amino acids: CATSDQPGGHGYTF. The CDR3 DNA reads TGTGCCACCAGTGATCAGCCCGGCGGCCATGGCTACACCTTC.

The chain links TRBV5-1 to TRBJ2-3; a weak D match, TRBD1 (5 bases). Trimming removed 4 bases from V and 3 bases from J, with 12 bases in between. CDR1 and CDR2 from the germline V gene are SGHRS and YFSETQ. The CDR3 runs 14 residues. CDR3 sequence: CASSPRQFTDTQYF. In DNA form, the CDR3 reads TGCGCCAGCAGCCCCCGACAGTTTACAGATACGCAGTATTTT.

The chain has TRBV3-1 and TRBJ2-5; TRBD1 or TRBD2 may be the D gene (5 bases each). The J call may be mistaken, given a closer DNA end match to TRBJ2-7. Germline lookup yields CDR1 LGHDT and CDR2 YNNKEL (reference sequence). This CDR3 has 12 amino acids. CDR3 bases: TGTGCCAGCAGCCAATGGGACGACGAGCAGTACTTC. Translated, it gives CASSQWDDEQYF.

This clonotype was counted once. The chain combines TRBV6-6 with TRBJ1-2; tentatively, D is TRBD1 (5 bases). The V end lost 8 bases, the J end lost 0 bases, and 10 bases lay between the germline ends. Germline assignment: CDR1 MNHNY and CDR2 SVGAGI (reference sequence). This CDR3 comprises 13 residues. CDR3 DNA: TGTGCCAGCTGGGGGATCTCTAACTATGGCTACACCTTC. Translated: CASWGISNYGYTF.

The rearrangement joins TRBV4-1 to TRBJ1-3; TRBD1 matches at 10 bases. This CDR3 has 16 amino acids. J gave up 7 bases and V 1 base, and 7 bases lay outside the gene matches. From germline, CDR1 is MGHRA and CDR2 YSYEKL. Here the CDR3 reads CASSQGDRGLLNTIYF. The CDR3, as DNA: TGCGCCAGCAGCCAAGGGGACAGGGGTCTATTGAACACCATATATTTT.

There are a few counts of this clonotype. The V gene is TRBV6-2 or TRBV6-3, the J gene TRBJ2-7, with D possibly TRBD1 on 6 matching bases. Per germline, CDR1 MNHEY and CDR2 SVGEGT. The CDR3 runs 15 residues. Between the trimmed V and J ends, which lost 5 bases and 2 bases, there was a span of 16 bases. In DNA form, the CDR3 reads TGTGCCAGCAGTCGGGGACACCTAATACCCTACGAGCAGTACTTC. Amino acid sequence: CASSRGHLIPYEQYF.

The chain carries TRBV11-1 and TRBJ1-1, with a tentative D call TRBD1 (5 bases). CDR1 is SGHAT and CDR2 is FQDESV in the germline V gene (reference sequence). CDR3 length: 11 residues. The ends were cut back, 5 bases at V and 8 bases at J, with 9 bases in the middle. Here the CDR3 DNA reads TGTGCCAGCAGCCAGGACAAGGAAGCTTTCTTT. This translates into CASSQDKEAFF. Using reference TRBV11-1 and TRBJ1-1 for the parts outside the CDR3, the full variable domain is EAEVAQSPRYKITEKSQAVAFWCDPISGHATLYWYRQILGQGPELLVQFQDESVVDDSQLPKDRFSAERLKGVDSTLKIQPAELGDSAMYLCASSQDKEAFFGQGTRLTVV.

The chain uses TRBV27 and TRBJ2-5, with a weak D call TRBD2 (7 bases). The V gene's germline CDR1 is MNHEY and CDR2 SMNVEV (reference sequence). The CDR3 consists of 17 residues. Trimming removed 5 bases from V and 2 bases from J, with 21 bases in between. CDR3 bases: TGTGCCAGCAGTCTTTGGGGGGGGGGCGGGATTCAAGAGACCCAGTACTTC. Translated: CASSLWGGGGIQETQYF.

The chain has TRBV27 and TRBJ2-1; 10 bases map to TRBD2. The junction had 7 bases not matched to a gene; V was cut back by 5 bases and J by 0 bases. Germline CDR1 and CDR2: MNHEY and SMNVEV (reference sequence). This CDR3 region has 17 residues. CDR3 sequence: CASSPLASGSSYNEQFF. The CDR3 DNA is TGTGCCAGCAGTCCCCTGGCTAGCGGGAGCTCCTACAATGAGCAGTTCTTC.

This chain connects TRBV7-2 to TRBJ2-5, with 8 bases aligning to TRBD2. Germline V gene sequence: CDR1 SGHTA, CDR2 FQGNSA. The CDR3 runs to 16 residues. After removal of 1 base from V and 11 bases from J, the junction contained 15 bases not matched to a gene. CDR3 sequence: CASSLVRRAGADEQYF. The CDR3 nucleotides are TGTGCCAGCAGCTTAGTTAGGCGAGCGGGAGCTGATGAGCAGTACTTC.